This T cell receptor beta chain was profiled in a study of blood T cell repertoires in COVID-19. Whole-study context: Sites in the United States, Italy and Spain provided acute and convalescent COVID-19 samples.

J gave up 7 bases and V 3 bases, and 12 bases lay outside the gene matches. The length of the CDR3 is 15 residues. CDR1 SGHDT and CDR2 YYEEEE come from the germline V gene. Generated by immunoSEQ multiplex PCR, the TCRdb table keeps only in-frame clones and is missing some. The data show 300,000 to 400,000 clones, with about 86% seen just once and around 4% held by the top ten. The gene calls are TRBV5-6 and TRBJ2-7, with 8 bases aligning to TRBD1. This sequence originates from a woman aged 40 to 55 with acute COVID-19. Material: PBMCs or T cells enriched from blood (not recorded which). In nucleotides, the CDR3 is TGTGCCAGCAGCTGGCAGGGGGCGTCGCAACCGGAGCAGTACTTC. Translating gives CASSWQGASQPEQYF.